In its sample, the clone carrying this T cell receptor (beta chain) was seen once. TCRdb used MiXCR to reprocess the 5' RACE reads, holding one entry per CDR3 protein. The sample lists approximately 470,000 distinct CDR3 sequences, 12% to 15% occurring once. This sample is part of a study of identical twins. J lost 3 bases, V lost 3 bases, and 12 bases had no gene match. The CDR3 has 17 residues. Germline loops: CDR1 MNHNS, CDR2 SASEGT. The sample was also reused in another study, on yellow fever vaccine responses in identical twins.

Material: CD4+ T cells sorted from blood. The sequence was obtained from a woman aged 18-35 years in good health. The genes are TRBV6-1 and TRBJ2-7, with TRBD1 identical over 9 bases. Here the CDR3 reads CASSDLLGQGRGYEQYF. CDR3 nucleotides: TGTGCCAGCAGTGACCTTCTGGGACAGGGACGGGGCTACGAGCAGTACTTC.